These 20 T cell receptor beta chains were sequenced from one sample in a study of neurological immune-mediated disorders. TCRdb re-called the 5' RACE reads with MiXCR, one entry per CDR3 protein. The sample has 45,000 to 65,000 distinct CDR3 sequences; around 3.5% are singletons. What was sequenced was PBMCs. The receptors shown here come from a man aged 40-50 years with multiple sclerosis.

This clonotype came up many times. The J gene is TRBJ2-2, the V gene TRBV3-1; D possibly uses TRBD1 or TRBD2 (5 bases each). V dropped 7 bases and J dropped 0 bases, with 9 bases sitting between them. The CDR3 spans 14 residues. Germline CDR1 reads LGHDT; CDR2 reads YNNKEL (reference sequence). In DNA, the CDR3 is TGTGCCAGCACTGGGGGATCGAACACCGGGGAGCTGTTTTTT. It yields the protein CASTGGSNTGELFF.

Ten or more counts support this clonotype. As DNA, the CDR3 is TGTGCCAGCAGTCCGGGGGAAGAGACCCAGTACTTC. Amino acids: CASSPGEETQYF. The chain recombines TRBV6-5 with TRBJ2-5, with D perhaps matching TRBD2 (6 bases). The V gene lost 5 bases and the J gene lost 3 bases, with 7 bases spanning the gap. Germline CDR1 MNHEY, CDR2 SVGAGI. The length of the CDR3 is 12 residues.

There are many counts of this clonotype. The V call is TRBV12-3 or TRBV12-4, the J call TRBJ2-7; 14 bases line up with TRBD2. Unmatched junction bases numbered 9, after V lost 5 bases and J lost 0 bases. The CDR3 is 18 residues long. CDR3 nucleotide sequence: TGTGCCAGCAGTCCCCGGACTAGCGGGGGGAGGAGCTCCTACGAGCAGTACTTC. Encoded protein: CASSPRTSGGRSSYEQYF.

At least ten counts were recorded for this clonotype. V gene TRBV7-6 combines with J gene TRBJ2-1; 8 bases map to TRBD2. The CDR3 has 16 amino acids. Germline V gives CDR1 SGHVS, CDR2 FNYEAQ. V was pared by 3 bases and J by 7 bases, with 11 bases of the junction left unmatched. The CDR3 coding sequence is TGTGCCAGCAGCTTTAATTGGCGGGGGGAATTAAATGAGCAGTTCTTC. It codes for CASSFNWRGELNEQFF.

This clonotype was found many times. The chain couples TRBV20-1 to TRBJ2-7; TRBD1 is a possible D gene (6 bases). Trimming removed 3 bases from V and 5 bases from J, with 14 bases in between. The germline gives CDR1 DFQATT, CDR2 SNEGSKA (reference sequence). The CDR3 runs 13 residues. The CDR3 is CSASPRAGDEQYF. Here the CDR3 DNA reads TGCAGTGCTAGTCCTAGGGCAGGGGACGAGCAGTACTTC.

Many counts were recorded for this clonotype. The chain is built from TRBV6-5 and TRBJ2-3; the match to TRBD2 covers 15 bases. The germline CDR1 and CDR2 sequences are MNHEY and SVGAGI. V dropped 3 bases and J dropped 9; count of bases not matched to a gene: 7. CDR3 size: 16 residues. In nucleotides, the CDR3 is TGTGCCAGCAGTTATCGGACTAGCGGGGGGGCCCGAACGCAGTATTTT. Translating gives CASSYRTSGGARTQYF.

This clonotype occurred many times. This chain links TRBV12-3 or TRBV12-4 with TRBJ2-1, with TRBD2 matching 9 bases. Trimming removed 3 bases from V and 10 bases from J; junction bases left unmatched: 7. The CDR3 is 14 residues long. CDR3 loop: CASSLAGGTGEQFF. CDR3 nucleotide sequence: TGTGCCAGCAGTTTGGCGGGGGGGACTGGAGAGCAGTTCTTC.

There are many counts of this clonotype. The chain joins TRBV7-2 to TRBJ2-7; TRBD2 matches at 7 bases. Trimming removed 1 base from V and 4 bases from J; junction bases left unmatched: 10. The CDR3 totals 16 residues. Germline values: CDR1 SGHTA, CDR2 FQGNSA. CDR3 amino acids: CASSLGQAGISYEQYF. The CDR3 DNA reads TGTGCCAGCAGCTTAGGGCAAGCGGGGATCTCTTACGAGCAGTACTTC.

The sample holds many counts of this clonotype. The germline gene is not matched at one end of the junction; a read error may be the cause. The chain couples TRBV6-5 to TRBJ2-7, with D unresolved. The germline gives CDR1 MNHEY, CDR2 SVGAGI. The CDR3 is 16 amino acids. CDR3 sequence (DNA): TGTGCCAGCAGTTACTCTTTTTCGAGCGTCTCCCACGAGCAGTACTTC. It codes for CASSYSFSSVSHEQYF.

This clonotype was observed at least ten times. The chain recombines TRBV24-1 with TRBJ2-3; D possibly corresponds to TRBD1 (6 bases). Between the trimmed V and J ends, which lost 3 bases and 4 bases, there was a span of 19 bases. Per the germline V gene, CDR1 is KGHDR and CDR2 is SFDVKD. This CDR3 contains 17 residues. The CDR3 nucleotides read TGTGCCACCAGTGATGCTGCAGGGGCCAGCCTGGCAGATACGCAGTATTTT. It is translated as CATSDAAGASLADTQYF.

In its sample, this clonotype was seen many times. This chain connects TRBV9 to TRBJ1-3; D possibly corresponds to TRBD1 (5 bases). The CDR3 is 16 residues long. V was cut by 4 bases and J by 4 bases, with 18 bases left in between. Germline V gene data show CDR1 as SGDLS and CDR2 as YYNGEE. This chain's CDR3 is CASSTRRGLEGNTIYF. CDR3 nucleotide sequence: TGTGCCAGCAGCACAAGGCGGGGACTCGAAGGAAACACCATATATTTT.

This clonotype occurred many times. One end of the junction is discordant with germline, which a read error may explain. This sequence joins TRBV14 and TRBJ1-5; weak D call: TRBD1 (6 bases). The CDR3 sequence is 15 residues long. Germline CDR1 reads SGHDN; CDR2 reads FVKESK. The CDR3 DNA reads TGTGCCAGCAGCTTCCCTGGGGGGCGTGATCAGCCCCAGAATTTT. It specifies CASSFPGGRDQPQNF.

This clonotype was detected ten times or more. The rearrangement joins TRBV30 to TRBJ2-7; D remains ambiguous. Germline CDR1 GTSNPN, CDR2 SVGIG (reference sequence). The CDR3 has 12 residues. Trimming pared 4 bases from V and 3 bases from J, leaving 10 bases between. The CDR3 nucleotides are TGTGCCTGGACCCACAGAAACTACGAGCAGTACTTC. The encoded protein is CAWTHRNYEQYF.

This chain connects TRBV10-3 to TRBJ1-2; unclear D gene. Trimming left V 3 bases short and J 2 bases short, with 10 bases between. The CDR3 loop spans 14 amino acids. Germline lookup yields CDR1 ENHRY and CDR2 SYGVKD. CDR3 coding DNA: TGTGCCATCAGTGACGGGCAGAGGAACTATGGCTACACCTTC. Its translation is CAISDGQRNYGYTF.

This clonotype was detected only a few times. The chain recombines TRBV7-2 with TRBJ1-2; the D is unclear. The CDR3 runs to 15 residues. With 0 bases removed from V and 0 bases from J, the gap between germline ends came to 8 bases. The germline V gene encodes CDR1 SGHTA and CDR2 FQGNSA. The CDR3 bases are TGTGCCAGCAGCTTAGCGCTTGAAACTAACTATGGCTACACCTTC. This gives the protein CASSLALETNYGYTF.

This clonotype occurred a few times. The gene calls are TRBV12-3 or TRBV12-4 and TRBJ2-3; D ambiguous. There are 13 residues in the CDR3. The V gene lost 3 bases and the J gene lost 10 bases, with 14 bases spanning the gap. Written as DNA, the CDR3 is TGTGCCAGCAGTTTGGGGAAGTCCAGTGCGCAGTATTTT. It yields the protein CASSLGKSSAQYF.

This clonotype showed up many times. The chain joins TRBV7-3 to TRBJ2-3, with D tentatively TRBD1 (5 bases). Per germline, CDR1 SGHTA and CDR2 FQGTGA. The CDR3 consists of 12 residues. Trimming removed 2 bases from V and 7 bases from J, with 7 bases in between. CDR3: CASSLDRNTQYF. For the CDR3, the DNA is TGTGCCAGCAGCTTAGACAGAAATACGCAGTATTTT.

This clonotype was seen repeatedly, ten times or more. The junction and the germline gene differ at one end; a read error may be behind it. The chain has TRBV20-1 and TRBJ1-5, with D unclear. This CDR3 has 13 amino acids. The germline V gene encodes CDR1 DFQATT and CDR2 SNEGSKA (reference sequence). For the CDR3, the DNA is TGCAGTGCTCTCTCACCTAACACAGAGCCCCAGAATTTT. This codes for CSALSPNTEPQNF.

This clonotype was recorded at least ten times. The V gene is TRBV6-2 or TRBV6-3, the J gene TRBJ2-7; 10 nucleotides line up with TRBD2. CDR3 size: 15 residues. V gave up 4 bases and J gave up 1 base; unmatched junction bases: 4. Germline assignment: CDR1 MNHEY and CDR2 SVGEGT. As DNA, the CDR3 is TGTGCCAGCAGTTCAACTAGCGGGGTGTCCTACGAGCAGTACTTC. Translation gives CASSSTSGVSYEQYF.

This clonotype was seen ten or more times. The gene calls are TRBV5-1 and TRBJ2-1; perhaps TRBD1 as D (6 bases). The CDR3 is 16 amino acids. Germline V gene data show CDR1 as SGHRS and CDR2 as YFSETQ. Deletions cut 0 bases from V and 2 bases from J, with 12 bases between. This chain's CDR3 is CASSLGTVIPYNEQFF. DNA of the CDR3: TGCGCCAGCAGCTTGGGGACAGTTATTCCCTACAATGAGCAGTTCTTC.